These 25 T cell receptor beta chains came from one sample sequenced in a study of cytomegalovirus exposure and HLA in healthy donors. The PCR was carried out with 60 Vbeta primers and 13 Jbeta primers. Assay used: immunoSEQ multiplex PCR; TCRdb lists only in-frame clones, some missing. The table lists fewer than 45,000 clones, 90% of them singletons, with less than 3.5% in the top ten. Sequenced sample: PBMCs. The source is a woman aged 18-35 years in good health and CMV-seronegative.

This clone was detected only once. The chain links TRBV5-6 to TRBJ2-7; maybe TRBD2 (5 bases). Germline CDR1 is SGHDT and CDR2 is YYEEEE. V was pared by 4 bases and J by 2 bases, with 16 bases between. The CDR3 extends over 15 amino acids. The CDR3 nucleotides read TGTGCCAGCAGCCGGGTCCCGGGGAGTACCTACGAGCAGTACTTC. It translates to CASSRVPGSTYEQYF.

V usage is TRBV5-6 and J usage is TRBJ2-5; 12 bases agree with TRBD2. The trim removed 3 bases at V and 7 bases at J, leaving 4 bases unmatched. CDR1 is SGHDT and CDR2 is YYEEEE in the germline V gene. This CDR3 has 14 amino acids. This CDR3 is CASSWTSGMVTQYF. CDR3 nucleotides: TGTGCCAGCAGCTGGACTAGCGGGATGGTGACCCAGTACTTC.

This chain connects TRBV25-1 to TRBJ2-5; 7 positions agree with TRBD2. Germline V lookup: CDR1 MGHDK, CDR2 SYGVNS. After removal of 1 base from V and 1 base from J, the junction contained 3 bases not matched to a gene. This CDR3 contains 15 residues. The CDR3 DNA reads as TGTGCCAGCAGTGAATGGGGCGGGGGCCAAGAGACCCAGTACTTC. This encodes CASSEWGGGQETQYF.

This clone was recorded once. This rearrangement joins TRBV28 to TRBJ2-1, with TRBD2 matching over 9 bases. Germline CDR1 and CDR2: MDHEN and SYDVKM. V gave up 5 bases and J gave up 9 bases; unmatched junction bases: 17. The CDR3 runs 17 residues. The CDR3 region is CASSQGGRREGLVEQFF. For the CDR3, the DNA is TGTGCCAGCAGTCAGGGTGGTCGGCGGGAGGGTTTGGTTGAGCAGTTCTTC.

This chain joins TRBV18 and TRBJ1-3; possibly TRBD1 for D (6 bases). The germline V gene has CDR1 KGHSH and CDR2 LQKENI. Trimming removed 4 bases from V and 9 bases from J, with 22 bases in between. The CDR3 sequence is 16 residues long. The CDR3 sequence: CASSRNIRGDLTTIYF. CDR3 DNA sequence: TGTGCCAGCTCACGAAATATCAGGGGCGATCTTACCACCATATATTTT.

J is TRBJ2-1 and V is TRBV7-2, with D possibly being TRBD2 (6 bases). With 6 bases removed from V and 5 bases from J, the gap between germline ends came to 20 bases. Germline V gene sequence: CDR1 SGHTA, CDR2 FQGNSA. This CDR3 has 16 residues. DNA of the CDR3: TGTGCCAGCAGTAGAGACACGTCGGGAGCCAACAATGAGCAGTTCTTC. Residues: CASSRDTSGANNEQFF.

This chain links TRBV7-8 with TRBJ2-3; 8 nucleotides match TRBD2. This CDR3 is 20 amino acids long. With 1 base clipped from V and 6 bases from J, the junction kept 21 bases outside the gene matches. Germline V gene lookup returns CDR1 SGHVS and CDR2 FQNEAQ. CDR3 amino acids: CASSLEGVGAGGTRGDTQYF. The CDR3 DNA sequence: TGTGCCAGCAGCTTAGAGGGGGTCGGCGCGGGAGGCACCCGGGGGGATACGCAGTATTTT.

This clone was observed once. CDR3 sequence: CAWSSGTGGNQPQHF. The CDR3 DNA reads as TGTGCCTGGAGTTCTGGGACAGGGGGCAATCAGCCCCAGCATTTT. This rearrangement joins TRBV30 to TRBJ1-5; the match to TRBD1 covers 10 bases. The ends lost 2 bases at V and 2 bases at J; junction bases unmatched: 3. CDR1 is GTSNPN, CDR2 SVGIG, per germline (reference sequence). There are 15 residues in the CDR3.

This chain joins TRBV11-3 and TRBJ2-3; D perhaps matches TRBD1 (5 bases). V was cut by 4 bases and J by 2 bases, with 13 bases left in between. The CDR3 is 15 residues long. The germline CDR1 and CDR2 sequences are SGHNT and YENEEA. The CDR3 DNA is TGTGCCAGCAGCTCCTCCGGACACCACACAGATACGCAGTATTTT. The encoded protein is CASSSSGHHTDTQYF.

V gene TRBV5-1 combines with J gene TRBJ1-1; no definite D call. CDR1 is SGHRS and CDR2 is YFSETQ in the germline V gene. The V gene lost 4 bases and the J gene lost 1 base, with 11 bases spanning the gap. The CDR3 covers 14 residues. As DNA, the CDR3 is TGCGCCAGCAGCCCCAACCAGGCGAACACTGAAGCTTTCTTT. Its translation: CASSPNQANTEAFF.

V gene TRBV10-1 combines with J gene TRBJ2-5; D not certain. The CDR3 totals 15 residues. The germline V gene encodes CDR1 WNHNN and CDR2 SYGVQD (reference sequence). The V end lost 0 bases, the J end lost 2 bases, and 10 bases lay between the germline ends. CDR3: CASSESVADQETQYF. The CDR3 nucleotides read TGCGCCAGCAGTGAGTCGGTAGCAGATCAAGAGACCCAGTACTTC.

This chain joins TRBV4-2 and TRBJ2-3, with unresolved D. This CDR3 region has 13 residues. Germline CDR1 reads LGHNA; CDR2 reads YNFKEQ. V lost 1 base and J 0 bases, leaving 2 bases between the germline ends. DNA of the CDR3: TGTGCCAGCAGCCAAGTAAGCACAGATACGCAGTATTTT. It yields the protein CASSQVSTDTQYF.

For this clone: Other DNA sequences within the sample encode an identical CDR3. The V and J genes are TRBV6-4 and TRBJ2-3, with TRBD2 matching 7 bases. V gave up 0 bases and J gave up 3 bases; unmatched junction bases: 6. CDR3 length: 16 amino acids. Germline-derived CDR1 and CDR2 are MRHNA and SNTAGT. CDR3 sequence (DNA): TGTGCCAGCAGTGACTCGGGCGGGAGTGGGACAGATACGCAGTATTTT. It encodes CASSDSGGSGTDTQYF.

This sequence joins TRBV18 and TRBJ2-5; D is possibly TRBD2 (6 bases). The J call is in doubt because the DNA end fits TRBJ2-7 better. Germline CDR1 and CDR2: KGHSH and LQKENI. The CDR3 totals 12 residues. CDR3 nucleotides: TGTGCCAGCTCACCAGGGGGGTACGAGCAGTACTTC. As protein: CASSPGGYEQYF.

This clone has only one observation. The chain combines TRBV19 with TRBJ1-5, with D possibly TRBD1 on 5 matching bases. CDR3 length: 15 residues. Germline CDR1 is LNHDA and CDR2 is SQIVND (reference sequence). Trimming shortened V by 7 bases and J by 3 bases, and 16 bases separated the two germline ends. The CDR3 spells CASNPIATVNQPQHF. Written as DNA, the CDR3 is TGTGCCAGTAATCCGATCGCGACAGTCAATCAGCCCCAGCATTTT.

CDR3 protein: CASRIGTSGYLYF. As DNA, the CDR3 is TGTGCCAGCAGAATCGGGACTAGCGGTTATCTTTATTTT. The rearrangement joins TRBV6-5 to TRBJ2-3; TRBD2 matches 11 bases. With 6 bases clipped from V and 15 bases from J, the junction kept 11 bases outside the gene matches. CDR1 and CDR2 from the germline V gene are MNHEY and SVGAGI. This CDR3 comprises 13 residues.

The genes are TRBV18 and TRBJ1-3; D possibly corresponds to TRBD1 (5 bases). Germline V gene data show CDR1 as KGHSH and CDR2 as LQKENI. Trimming pared 2 bases from V and 9 bases from J, leaving 20 bases between. The CDR3 sequence is 16 residues long. CDR3: CASSPSGTDHRGTIYF. The DNA of the CDR3 is TGTGCCAGCTCACCATCCGGGACTGACCACCGTGGCACCATATATTTT.

V gene TRBV29-1 combines with J gene TRBJ2-7; 13 bases match TRBD2. Germline V gene sequence: CDR1 SQVTM, CDR2 ANQGSEA. The V gene end was trimmed by 6 bases and the J gene end by 2 bases; junction bases not matched to a gene: 1. CDR3 length: 13 amino acids. CDR3 DNA sequence: TGCAGCGTAGGACTAGCGGGAGCCTACGAGCAGTACTTC. Its translation is CSVGLAGAYEQYF.

This sequence joins TRBV25-1 and TRBJ2-7, with 16 bases that match TRBD2. CDR1 MGHDK and CDR2 SYGVNS come from the germline V gene. The CDR3 runs 17 residues. Germline trimming cut 1 base from V and 3 bases from J; bases unmatched to any gene: 3. The CDR3 coding sequence is TGTGCCAGCAGTGAATGGGGGACTAGCGGGAGGGTCTACGAGCAGTACTTC. It encodes CASSEWGTSGRVYEQYF.

Comment on this clone: One junction end does not reproduce the germline sequence, and a read error may be involved. The V call is TRBV7-9, the J call TRBJ2-3; 13 bases fit TRBD2. The CDR3 consists of 19 residues. In germline, CDR1 is SEHNR, CDR2 FQNEAQ (reference sequence). CDR3 bases: TGTTCCAGCAGCCTCAGTAGAGTGACTAGCGGGAGGACCACAGATACGCAGTATTTT. Its protein is CSSSLSRVTSGRTTDTQYF.

The chain is built from TRBV27 and TRBJ2-2; 7 bases fit TRBD1. The CDR3 is 12 residues long. CDR1 and CDR2 from the germline V gene are MNHEY and SMNVEV (reference sequence). The V and J ends lost 9 bases and 6 bases, in that order; junction bases with no gene match: 4. The CDR3 DNA is TGTGCCAGTAGACAGGGTCCCGGGGAGCTGTTTTTT. Amino acids: CASRQGPGELFF.

The V gene is TRBV7-6, the J gene TRBJ2-1, with 12 positions matching TRBD2. Germline V gene lookup returns CDR1 SGHVS and CDR2 FNYEAQ. V shed 1 base and J 9 bases; nucleotides not matched to a gene: 7. The CDR3 has 16 residues. As DNA, the CDR3 is TGTGCCAGCAGCTTAGGAGGACTAGCGGGACGCTTTGAGCAGTTCTTC. Translating it yields CASSLGGLAGRFEQFF.

The J gene is TRBJ1-1, the V gene TRBV10-3; D is undetermined. The CDR3 contains 13 residues. The V end was cut by 3 bases, the J end by 0 bases, with 5 bases between. Germline V gene lookup returns CDR1 ENHRY and CDR2 SYGVKD. The CDR3 coding sequence is TGTGCCATCAGTGACCTTATGAACACTGAAGCTTTCTTT. Its protein product is CAISDLMNTEAFF.

The chain links TRBV6-5 to TRBJ1-2; D possibly corresponds to TRBD1 (6 bases). V was shortened by 7 bases and J by 4 bases, with 10 bases between the two germline ends. Germline V gene data show CDR1 as MNHEY and CDR2 as SVGAGI. CDR3 length: 12 amino acids. The CDR3 DNA reads TGTGCCAGCATAACCAGGGGCTATGGCTACACCTTC. It yields the protein CASITRGYGYTF.

The CDR3 DNA is TGTGCCAGAAGCTTGTCGATAACAGGGACCCTTGTCTATGGCTACACCTTC. Its translation: CARSLSITGTLVYGYTF. This chain joins TRBV5-3 and TRBJ1-2; possibly TRBD1 for D (6 bases). TRBV5-3 is classed as an ORF, of uncertain function. V dropped 1 base and J dropped 4 bases, with 20 bases sitting between them. This CDR3 has 17 amino acids.